This T cell receptor (beta chain) was documented in a study of T cell responses to AZD1222 COVID-19 vaccine. Across the study: Pooled samples include second doses given at about 4 or 12 weeks.

For this clone: No antigen is known for it.

Assay used: immunoSEQ multiplex PCR; TCRdb lists only in-frame clones, some missing. The sample contains about 150,000 clones, approximately 90% of which appear only once. Points from the study as a whole: Clonal diversity was possibly underestimated; the donors were predominantly white British and more often female. CD4 TCRs linked to vaccination spanned spike, dominating at 160-218 and 743-854. Reportedly, close to half of spike-specific TCRs are directed against unmutated variant regions.

The CDR3 is made up of 17 amino acids. J gave up 4 bases and V 9 bases, and 17 bases lay outside the gene matches. Per germline, CDR1 SNHLY and CDR2 FYNNEI. This sequence was found in an adult in good health. This chain links TRBV2 with TRBJ2-7; 11 nucleotides match TRBD2. This sample comprised peripheral blood, obtained on day 0 of AZD1222 vaccination. CDR3 DNA sequence: TGTGCCAGGGGAGGTAGCGGGAGGGCCTCCCCCTTATACGAGCAGTACTTC. Protein product: CARGGSGRASPLYEQYF.